Shown below are 17 T cell receptor beta chains from a single sample sequenced in a study of blood T cells in healthy people across ages. PCR was performed a second time for about 6 to 12 cycles using a sample-barcoded 5' primer and a J-beta primer mix. MiXCR, applied by TCRdb to the 5' RACE reads, yields one record per CDR3 protein. The table lists more than 650,000 distinct CDR3 sequences, 20% to 30% of them singletons. A further study also used this sample, focusing on T cells of mothers and their children.

Sample: blood. These TCRs come from a boy aged 10-17 years in good health.

This clonotype has a handful of counts. The rearrangement uses TRBV12-3 or TRBV12-4 and TRBJ1-1; D remains ambiguous. CDR3 size: 12 residues. Between the trimmed V and J ends, which lost 5 bases and 11 bases, there was a span of 15 bases. The CDR3 loop reads CASSRGAYGAFF. CDR3 sequence (DNA): TGTGCCAGCAGTCGGGGAGCATATGGGGCTTTCTTT.

The chain links TRBV9 to TRBJ2-1; maybe TRBD2 (5 bases). Germline V gene lookup returns CDR1 SGDLS and CDR2 YYNGEE. The CDR3 has 14 amino acids. Trimming cost V 5 bases and J 0 bases, with 9 bases left between them. The CDR3 bases are TGTGCCAGCAGAGCGGTTAGCTCCTACAATGAGCAGTTCTTC. Protein sequence: CASRAVSSYNEQFF.

The table lists this clonotype with a few counts. The CDR3 is CASRATGGNEKLFF. Here the CDR3 DNA reads TGTGCCAGCAGGGCAACAGGGGGTAATGAAAAACTGTTTTTT. The gene calls are TRBV2 and TRBJ1-4; the match to TRBD1 covers 8 bases. V gave up 6 bases and J gave up 4 bases; unmatched junction bases: 4. The germline gives CDR1 SNHLY, CDR2 FYNNEI. The CDR3 has 14 amino acids.

J is TRBJ1-3 and V is TRBV5-1; weak D call: TRBD1 (5 bases). Trimming cost V 2 bases and J 0 bases, with 9 bases left between them. Germline V CDR1 and CDR2: SGHRS, YFSETQ. This CDR3 is built from 15 residues. CDR3 sequence reads: CASSFEGTSGNTIYF. DNA of the CDR3: TGCGCCAGCAGCTTCGAGGGGACCTCTGGAAACACCATATATTTT.

This clonotype was counted a few times. The chain uses TRBV5-5 and TRBJ2-5; no definite D call. CDR3 length equals 15 residues. With 5 bases removed from V and 1 base from J, the gap between germline ends came to 15 bases. Germline assignment: CDR1 SGHKS and CDR2 YYEKEE (reference sequence). In DNA form, the CDR3 reads TGTGCCAGCAGGTGGCTGCCAGGACCCCAAGAGACCCAGTACTTC. It codes for CASRWLPGPQETQYF.

The count of this clonotype is one. The V and J genes are TRBV3-1 and TRBJ1-2; D is unresolved. Trimming took off 2 bases at V and 8 bases at J, with 9 bases between the two ends. The CDR3 consists of 12 residues. Per germline, CDR1 LGHDT and CDR2 YNNKEL (reference sequence). CDR3 coding DNA: TGTGCCAGCAGCCAACCAGCAGGCGGCTACACCTTC. Encoded protein: CASSQPAGGYTF.

The chain has TRBV27 and TRBJ2-3, with 7 bases matching TRBD1. Germline trimming cut 7 bases from V and 1 base from J; bases unmatched to any gene: 8. Germline-derived CDR1 and CDR2 are MNHEY and SMNVEV (reference sequence). The CDR3 consists of 15 residues. The CDR3 coding sequence is TGTGCCAGCAAAAAGGGACAGCTACGCACAGATACGCAGTATTTT. This translates into CASKKGQLRTDTQYF.

The chain combines TRBV7-9 with TRBJ2-1, with TRBD2 matching 11 bases. The CDR3 spans 15 residues. Germline assignment: CDR1 SEHNR and CDR2 FQNEAQ (reference sequence). With V trimmed by 6 bases and J by 9 bases, 10 bases remained unmatched. CDR3 region: CASSSTSGEVIEQFF. The CDR3 DNA reads as TGTGCCAGCAGTTCGACTAGCGGGGAGGTGATTGAGCAGTTCTTC.

This clonotype has more than one count but fewer than ten. This chain joins TRBV10-3 and TRBJ1-4; perhaps TRBD1 as D (5 bases). This CDR3 spans 15 amino acids. Trimming took 0 bases from V and 6 from J, leaving 11 bases between them. Germline V lookup: CDR1 ENHRY, CDR2 SYGVKD. The CDR3 bases are TGTGCCATCAGTGAGTCTAGGGGAAAGGATGAAAAACTGTTTTTT. Protein product: CAISESRGKDEKLFF.

The chain carries TRBV6-1 and TRBJ2-5, with D perhaps TRBD1 (6 bases). The CDR3 extends over 15 amino acids. The germline V gene encodes CDR1 MNHNS and CDR2 SASEGT. The V and J ends lost 5 bases and 5 bases respectively, with 18 bases between them. CDR3 sequence (DNA): TGTGCCAGCAGTCTCGGCAGGGGCGTCTTGGAGACCCAGTACTTC. Amino acids: CASSLGRGVLETQYF.

This clonotype was seen a handful of times. This rearrangement joins TRBV29-1 to TRBJ1-1; tentatively, D is TRBD1 (5 bases). V lost 8 bases to trimming and J lost 2 bases, with 15 bases between them. The CDR3 length is 13 residues. The germline gives CDR1 SQVTM, CDR2 ANQGSEA. DNA for the CDR3: TGCAGCCCCGTCAGGGCGGTCAACACTGAAGCTTTCTTT. Protein product: CSPVRAVNTEAFF.

The genes are TRBV4-2 and TRBJ2-2, with D possibly being TRBD1 or TRBD2 (5 bases each). The germline V gene encodes CDR1 LGHNA and CDR2 YNFKEQ. Deletions cut 0 bases from V and 7 bases from J, with 15 bases between. This CDR3 contains 16 residues. CDR3: CASSQEWRGADGELFF. CDR3 bases: TGTGCCAGCAGCCAAGAGTGGAGAGGGGCGGACGGGGAGCTGTTTTTT.

The sample holds a few counts of this clonotype. This chain connects TRBV2 to TRBJ2-5, with D tentatively TRBD2 (6 bases). V gave up 2 bases and J gave up 5 bases, with 12 bases separating them. Looked up from germline, CDR1 is SNHLY and CDR2 is FYNNEI. CDR3 length: 14 amino acids. The CDR3 protein is CASSEKGGAETQYF. The CDR3, as DNA: TGTGCCAGCAGTGAAAAGGGCGGGGCTGAGACCCAGTACTTC.

This clonotype has a handful of counts. The chain joins TRBV3-1 to TRBJ2-3, with D possibly matching TRBD2 (6 bases). CDR3 length: 16 amino acids. The V end lost 1 base, the J end lost 4 bases, and 15 bases lay between the germline ends. Per germline, CDR1 LGHDT and CDR2 YNNKEL (reference sequence). The CDR3 nucleotides read TGTGCCAGCAGCCAAGCAGTGATCCGGGGGTCAGATACGCAGTATTTT. Residues: CASSQAVIRGSDTQYF.

This clonotype was picked up a small number of times. This sequence joins TRBV14 and TRBJ2-5; no clear D gene. Trimming took 1 base from V and 7 from J, leaving 10 bases between them. The germline V gene has CDR1 SGHDN and CDR2 FVKESK. The CDR3 has 13 amino acids. This CDR3 is CASSQGAWGTQYF. In nucleotides, the CDR3 is TGTGCCAGCAGCCAAGGGGCGTGGGGGACCCAGTACTTC.

The V call is TRBV6-6, the J call TRBJ2-1; the match to TRBD2 covers 13 bases. Germline V gene lookup returns CDR1 MNHNY and CDR2 SVGAGI (reference sequence). The length of the CDR3 is 13 residues. The V gene end was trimmed by 10 bases and the J gene end by 10 bases; junction bases not matched to a gene: 7. CDR3 in amino acids: CATGLAGTGEQFF. CDR3 in DNA: TGTGCCACGGGACTAGCGGGGACGGGGGAGCAGTTCTTC.

This clonotype was observed a handful of times. The V call is TRBV6-1, the J call TRBJ2-1; 7 bases map to TRBD1. Looked up from germline, CDR1 is MNHNS and CDR2 is SASEGT. With V trimmed by 2 bases and J by 8 bases, 15 bases remained unmatched. CDR3 length equals 17 residues. For the CDR3, the DNA is TGTGCCAGCAGTGAAATGGTGTTGGCAGGGGGAAAAGATGAGCAGTTCTTC. This sequence encodes CASSEMVLAGGKDEQFF.